This TCR beta chain appears in the sequencing data of a study of T-cell reconstitution after alpha-beta-depleted transplantation in children. The TCRbeta library was prepared with unique molecular identifiers. TCRdb independently ran MiXCR on the PCR reads; one entry per CDR3 protein. The sample contains about 260,000 distinct CDR3 sequences, around 8% of which appear only once. Germline CDR1 and CDR2: SGHVS and FNYEAQ. The length of the CDR3 is 14 residues. Trimming took 1 base from V and 5 from J; bases not matched to a gene: 2. This clonotype was found many times. The sample here was PBMCs, mostly from graft donor cells, taken 180 days after TCRalphabeta/CD19-depleted stem cell transplant. This sequence originates from a male patient younger than 18 who had a stem cell transplant for acute lymphoblastic leukemia, so the T cells may come from the graft donor. The genes are TRBV7-6 and TRBJ1-1; 9 positions match TRBD1. In DNA, the CDR3 is TGTGCCAGCAGCTTAGACAGGGGGCAGACTGAAGCTTTCTTT. Its protein is CASSLDRGQTEAFF. Using reference TRBV7-6 and TRBJ1-1 for the parts outside the CDR3, the full variable domain is GAGVSQSPRYKVTKRGQDVALRCDPISGHVSLYWYRQALGQGPEFLTYFNYEAQQDKSGLPNDRFSAERPEGSISTLTIQRTEQRDSAMYRCASSLDRGQTEAFFGQGTRLTVV.